This entry concerns a single T cell receptor beta chain. The V gene's germline CDR1 is SGHVS and CDR2 FQNEAQ. V lost 3 bases, J lost 2 bases, and 6 bases lay in between. The CDR3 has 13 amino acids. One entry per CDR3 protein, called by TCRdb with MiXCR from the 5' RACE reads. Counted here are approximately 510,000 distinct CDR3 sequences, roughly a fifth occurring once; the ten biggest clones make up approximately 15%. This entry comes from a study of T cells after yellow fever vaccination. The chain employs TRBV7-8 and TRBJ2-3; D ambiguous. Source: PBMCs, taken roughly 23 days after the first yellow fever vaccination. This TCR was sampled from a man between 18 and 29 years old who received the YFV17D yellow fever vaccine. The CDR3 loop reads CASSFPDTDTQYF. The CDR3 DNA is TGTGCCAGCAGCTTTCCAGACACAGATACGCAGTATTTT.